This TCR beta chain was identified during a study of blood T cell repertoires in COVID-19. As originally analysed: Researchers report that nucleated cell counts were estimated from reference gene primer amplification. Clones were read by immunoSEQ multiplex PCR, and TCRdb kept only the in-frame ones, dropping some. The V and J calls and clone size were taken over from that table, and D and trimming were inferred from the DNA. The top ten clones hold 3% to 4% of a sample with 200,000 to 250,000 clones, 80% to 90% of them seen once. Participants' reported clinical history set cohort assignment. Only one count was recorded for this clone. This CDR3 is built from 15 residues. V trimming: 6 bases; J trimming: 6 bases; junction bases outside the gene matches: 6. CDR1 and CDR2 (germline): SGHVS, FQNEAQ.

Sequenced: PBMCs or T cells enriched from blood (not recorded which). This chain links TRBV7-8 with TRBJ2-7, with 15 nucleotides matching TRBD2. This receptor was taken from a woman in her thirties or forties with acute COVID-19. The CDR3 here is CASRPGLAGGSEQYF. The CDR3 DNA is TGTGCCAGCAGACCCGGACTAGCGGGAGGGAGCGAGCAGTACTTC.